This TCR beta chain was sequenced in a study of cytotoxic CD8 clonotypes in ibrutinib-treated CLL. As for the study in general: After a median roughly twelve months on treatment (6 to 36), response samples were drawn.

Data came from immunoSEQ multiplex PCR; TCRdb stores just in-frame clones and leaves some out. The sample yields almost 250,000 clones, 70% seen once. Study-wide points: Higher circulating CD8+ T-cell counts strongly accompanied higher baseline clonality, above age-matched healthy donors. The clonality went up when patients responded to ibrutinib and dropped back toward baseline at progression. Few clonotypes were public, and these shrank or held steady under treatment.

This clone was observed many times. The target antigen is unknown. The input for sequencing was PBMCs, taken after 24 months of ibrutinib treatment. This sequence was found in a human donor with chronic lymphocytic leukemia.

CDR3 in DNA: TGCAGTGTGGCACGGGGCTACACCTTC. Its translation is CSVARGYTF. This chain uses TRBV20-1 with TRBJ1-2, with D uncertain. This CDR3 spans 9 amino acids. Germline V lookup: CDR1 DFQATT, CDR2 SNEGSKA (reference sequence). V lost 7 bases and J lost 8, with 8 bases in between.